These 5 T cell receptor beta chains were sequenced from one sample in a study of shared clonotypes between healthy human individuals. Terminally differentiated effector memory CD45RA+ cells were left out of the naive CD8 fraction, which was CD45RO-negative and positively selected for CCR7. Using immunoSEQ multiplex PCR, the repertoire was profiled, and TCRdb retains in-frame clones only, with some absent. The sample lists about 700,000 clones, 90% to 95% occurring once. Sequencing input: naive CD8+ T cells sorted from blood. Source of these receptors: a man younger than 40 in good health.

Here the CDR3 reads CASSLDLGISGLNEQFF. DNA of the CDR3: TGTGCCAGCAGCTTAGATTTGGGCATTAGCGGCCTAAATGAGCAGTTCTTC. J is TRBJ2-1 and V is TRBV11-3, with D tentatively TRBD2 (6 bases). V was pared by 0 bases and J by 7 bases, with 19 bases between. The CDR3 has 17 amino acids. The germline V gene encodes CDR1 SGHNT and CDR2 YENEEA.

The sample holds many counts of this clone. The rearrangement links TRBV7-5 to TRBJ2-3. TRBV7-5 is labeled a pseudogene. The CDR3 spans 11 residues. CDR3 region: CVRSLADTQYF. The CDR3 coding sequence is TGTGTCAGAAGCTTAGCAGATACGCAGTATTTT.

The V call is TRBV27, the J call TRBJ1-2; 8 nucleotides align to TRBD1. CDR3 length: 14 amino acids. Germline trimming cut 5 bases from V and 4 bases from J; bases unmatched to any gene: 6. Germline-derived CDR1 and CDR2 are MNHEY and SMNVEV (reference sequence). CDR3: CASSPRDRRYGYTF. The CDR3 region has the DNA TGTGCCAGCAGTCCCCGGGACAGGCGCTATGGCTACACCTTC.

The chain links TRBV2 to TRBJ1-2; 11 bases match TRBD1. The CDR3 has 14 amino acids. From germline, CDR1 is SNHLY and CDR2 FYNNEI. The V gene end was trimmed by 6 bases and the J gene end by 4 bases; junction bases not matched to a gene: 4. The CDR3 reads CASRDRGRPYGYTF. The DNA of the CDR3 is TGTGCCAGCAGGGACAGGGGGCGACCCTATGGCTACACCTTC.

The chain links TRBV19 to TRBJ2-2; D is unclear. The CDR3 has 13 amino acids. V gave up 3 bases and J gave up 1 base, with 3 bases separating them. CDR1 and CDR2 from the germline V gene are LNHDA and SQIVND (reference sequence). The CDR3 region is CASSMGNTGELFF. The CDR3 DNA sequence: TGTGCCAGTAGTATGGGGAACACCGGGGAGCTGTTTTTT.